A single sample gave rise to the 27 T cell receptor beta chains below, sequenced in a study of shared clonotypes between healthy human individuals. Using immunoSEQ multiplex PCR, the repertoire was profiled, and TCRdb retains in-frame clones only, with some absent. The table has around 430,000 clones, around 79% seen once. The sequenced sample was PBMCs. These receptors were taken from a woman in her thirties or forties in good health. Some clones in this sample may be carry-over from other donors' samples.

J is TRBJ2-3 and V is TRBV6-1, with 9 bases identical to TRBD1. Germline V gene data show CDR1 as MNHNS and CDR2 as SASEGT. Trimming cost V 7 bases and J 3 bases; bases outside gene matches: 5. There are 14 residues in the CDR3. This CDR3 reads CASKLQGATDTQYF. Written as DNA, the CDR3 is TGTGCCAGCAAATTACAGGGGGCAACAGATACGCAGTATTTT.

Here the CDR3 reads CASSLALSGSGTGELFF. DNA for the CDR3: TGTGCCAGCAGCTTAGCGCTGTCAGGGTCTGGCACCGGGGAGCTGTTTTTT. The genes are TRBV7-9 and TRBJ2-2; perhaps TRBD1 as D (5 bases). The CDR3 loop spans 17 amino acids. Trimming pared 0 bases from V and 4 bases from J, leaving 15 bases between. Germline CDR1 SEHNR, CDR2 FQNEAQ (reference sequence).

V gene TRBV29-1 combines with J gene TRBJ2-1; TRBD1 matches 9 bases. V trimming: 7 bases; J trimming: 3 bases; junction bases outside the gene matches: 7. CDR3 length: 14 amino acids. Germline CDR1 SQVTM, CDR2 ANQGSEA. CDR3 residues: CSAGTGTGYNEQFF. In nucleotides, the CDR3 is TGCAGCGCCGGGACAGGGACTGGCTACAATGAGCAGTTCTTC.

This clone was counted once. V is TRBV21-1 and J is TRBJ2-5. TRBV21-1 is classified as a pseudogene. The CDR3 has 9 residues. This CDR3 is CPTPETQYF. The DNA for the CDR3 is TGTCCCACGCCAGAGACCCAGTACTTC.

The CDR3 reads CASSLGGEQFF. The DNA for the CDR3 is TGTGCCAGCAGCTTGGGGGGCGAGCAGTTCTTC. The chain couples TRBV7-8 to TRBJ2-1; the D call may be TRBD1 or TRBD2 (6 bases each). The CDR3 totals 11 residues. Germline V gene data show CDR1 as SGHVS and CDR2 as FQNEAQ. V gave up 3 bases and J gave up 10 bases, with 7 bases separating them.

The chain is built from TRBV11-2 and TRBJ1-2; TRBD1 is a possible D gene (5 bases). Deletions cut 2 bases from V and 4 bases from J, with 17 bases between. The CDR3 spans 16 residues. CDR1 is SGHAT and CDR2 is FQNNGV in the germline V gene. The CDR3 DNA is TGTGCCAGCAGCTTAAATCCCACCGGGACCCTCTATGGCTACACCTTC. Amino acids: CASSLNPTGTLYGYTF.

This sequence joins TRBV7-9 and TRBJ2-7, with D unclear. The CDR3 loop spans 14 amino acids. Germline loops: CDR1 SEHNR, CDR2 FQNEAQ (reference sequence). V lost 1 base to trimming and J lost 0 bases, with 7 bases between them. The CDR3 region is CASSLDASSYEQYF. CDR3 DNA sequence: TGTGCCAGCAGCTTAGATGCCAGCTCCTACGAGCAGTACTTC.

The chain combines TRBV5-1 with TRBJ2-1; 10 nucleotides line up with TRBD1. The CDR3 has 15 amino acids. J was trimmed by 4 bases and V by 4 bases; bases with no gene match: 5. The germline V gene encodes CDR1 SGHRS and CDR2 YFSETQ. The CDR3 sequence: CASSAGQGTYNEQFF. The CDR3 DNA is TGCGCCAGCAGCGCGGGACAGGGGACGTACAATGAGCAGTTCTTC.

V usage is TRBV9 and J usage is TRBJ2-7; D may be TRBD1 (6 bases). Trimming removed 3 bases at V and 1 base at J, with 8 bases between. The CDR3 runs 13 residues. Germline CDR1 reads SGDLS; CDR2 reads YYNGEE. The CDR3 is CASSAGQSYEQYF. In nucleotides, the CDR3 is TGTGCCAGCAGCGCAGGACAGTCCTACGAGCAGTACTTC.

CDR3 nucleotides: TGTGCCAGTAGTCAGCCAGGGACGGAGCAAGAGACCCAGTACTTC. This sequence encodes CASSQPGTEQETQYF. The genes are TRBV19 and TRBJ2-5; D possibly uses TRBD1 or TRBD2 (5 bases each). V lost 5 bases and J lost 2, with 15 bases in between. The CDR3 covers 15 residues. Germline V CDR1 and CDR2: LNHDA, SQIVND (reference sequence). Drawing the rest from reference TRBV19 and TRBJ2-5, the complete variable domain is DGGITQSPKYLFRKEGQNVTLSCEQNLNHDAMYWYRQDPGQGLRLIYYSQIVNDFQKGDIAEGYSVSREKKESFPLTVTSAQKNPTAFYLCASSQPGTEQETQYFGPGTRLLVL.

This sequence joins TRBV5-4 and TRBJ1-2; possible D gene TRBD1, 5 bases. The CDR3 covers 14 residues. In germline, CDR1 is SGHNT, CDR2 YYREEE (reference sequence). V shed 6 bases and J shed 8 bases, with 20 bases lying between them. The CDR3 bases are TGTGCCAGCAAAAGAAAGGACACCAGTCGGGGCTACACCTTC. It codes for CASKRKDTSRGYTF. The full variable domain, rest sourced from reference TRBV5-4 and TRBJ1-2, is ETGVTQSPTHLIKTRGQQVTLRCSSQSGHNTVSWYQQALGQGPQFIFQYYREEENGRGNFPPRFSGLQFPNYSSELNVNALELDDSALYLCASKRKDTSRGYTFGSGTRLTVV.

This chain links TRBV7-2 with TRBJ2-7; D is unresolved. The V gene lost 4 bases and the J gene lost 2 bases, with 9 bases spanning the gap. Germline V gene data show CDR1 as SGHTA and CDR2 as FQGNSA. The CDR3 has 13 amino acids. The CDR3 nucleotides are TGTGCCAGCAGCTACGACTGGGCCTACGAGCAGTACTTC. It specifies CASSYDWAYEQYF. Complete variable domain (other parts from reference TRBV7-2 and TRBJ2-7): GAGVSQSPSNKVTEKGKDVELRCDPISGHTALYWYRQSLGQGLEFLIYFQGNSAPDKSGLPSDRFSAERTGGSVSTLTIQRTQQEDSAVYLCASSYDWAYEQYFGPGTRLTVT.

The J gene is TRBJ1-5, the V gene TRBV7-9, with TRBD1 as a possible D gene (5 bases). Trimming stripped 5 bases from V and 2 bases from J, with 16 bases between. The CDR3 has 16 amino acids. Per germline, CDR1 SEHNR and CDR2 FQNEAQ (reference sequence). CDR3 in amino acids: CASSPRGYLGNQPQHF. CDR3 in DNA: TGTGCCAGCAGCCCTAGGGGTTATTTGGGCAATCAGCCCCAGCATTTT.

Notes on this clone: Since a much larger clone is just one base distant, this may be a read error. Other DNA sequences of this sample code for an identical CDR3. This sequence joins TRBV7-2 and TRBJ2-7; D is possibly TRBD1 (5 bases). Trimming took 1 base from V and 2 from J, leaving 9 bases between them. This CDR3 comprises 14 residues. CDR1 and CDR2 from the germline V gene are SGHTA and FQGNSA. This chain's CDR3 is CASSLVSGTYEQYF. The CDR3 region has the DNA TGTGCCAGCAGCTTAGTGTCAGGGACCTACGAGCAGTACTTC.

V and J are TRBV29-1 and TRBJ2-3, with D hard to call. V shed 7 bases and J shed 5 bases, with 10 bases lying between them. The V gene's germline CDR1 is SQVTM and CDR2 ANQGSEA. This CDR3 comprises 11 residues. CDR3 DNA sequence: TGCAGCGCCCGACGTCAAGATACGCAGTATTTT. This translates into CSARRQDTQYF.

The chain has TRBV4-1 and TRBJ2-1; TRBD2 aligns across 7 bases. The length of the CDR3 is 19 residues. Looked up from germline, CDR1 is MGHRA and CDR2 is YSYEKL. J gave up 0 bases and V 0 bases, and 11 bases lay outside the gene matches. The CDR3 DNA is TGCGCCAGCAGCCAAGATCAACTAGCGTTAACCCGCTCCTACAATGAGCAGTTCTTC. Translation: CASSQDQLALTRSYNEQFF.

This clone was seen a handful of times. This chain uses TRBV28 with TRBJ1-1; D is ambiguous. V lost 8 bases, J lost 0 bases, and 13 bases lay in between. CDR3 length equals 14 residues. Germline CDR1 MDHEN, CDR2 SYDVKM. DNA of the CDR3: TGTGCCAGCGCCTTTACTGGCTTGAACACTGAAGCTTTCTTT. Its protein is CASAFTGLNTEAFF.

The chain has TRBV12-5 and TRBJ1-1; D uncertain. Germline CDR1 is LGHNT and CDR2 is FRNRAP. This CDR3 region has 14 residues. V was trimmed by 6 bases and J by 0 bases, leaving 11 bases between them. The CDR3 protein is CASGKGMVNTEAFF. CDR3 coding DNA: TGTGCTAGTGGCAAAGGGATGGTGAACACTGAAGCTTTCTTT.

This clone was found once. The chain is built from TRBV5-1 and TRBJ2-7, with a weak D call TRBD2 (6 bases). Germline CDR1 is SGHRS and CDR2 is YFSETQ. The CDR3 has 14 amino acids. Deletions cut 0 bases from V and 1 base from J, with 8 bases between. CDR3 nucleotide sequence: TGCGCCAGCAGCTTGGTTGCGGGGTCCTACGAGCAGTACTTC. As protein: CASSLVAGSYEQYF.

As regards this clone: The same CDR3 can be traced to other DNA sequences in this sample. The chain is built from TRBV28 and TRBJ2-7; 9 bases map to TRBD1. The junction had 9 bases not matched to a gene; V was cut back by 6 bases and J by 0 bases. This CDR3 spans 16 amino acids. Germline CDR1 MDHEN, CDR2 SYDVKM. The CDR3 protein is CASSSAGTGISYEQYF. For the CDR3, the DNA is TGTGCCAGCAGCTCCGCCGGGACAGGGATCTCCTACGAGCAGTACTTC.

This chain uses TRBV27 with TRBJ1-2; no firm D call. Deletions cut 7 bases from V and 8 bases from J, with 11 bases between. Germline-derived CDR1 and CDR2 are MNHEY and SMNVEV (reference sequence). The CDR3 consists of 11 residues. The CDR3 DNA sequence: TGTGCCAGCACCCCTGAGGAAGGCTACACCTTC. This gives the protein CASTPEEGYTF.

The chain employs TRBV5-1 and TRBJ2-1; D uncertain. Germline lookup yields CDR1 SGHRS and CDR2 YFSETQ. The germline V and J ends were trimmed by 0 bases and 5 bases, with 6 bases remaining between them. The CDR3 runs 13 residues. CDR3 residues: CASSLAQNNEQFF. The DNA of the CDR3 is TGCGCCAGCAGCTTGGCACAGAACAATGAGCAGTTCTTC.

The rearrangement joins TRBV7-2 to TRBJ2-3; 11 bases match TRBD2. CDR1 and CDR2 (germline): SGHTA, FQGNSA. The V gene end was trimmed by 5 bases and the J gene end by 6 bases; junction bases not matched to a gene: 7. This CDR3 has 15 amino acids. The CDR3 loop reads CASSPTSGSYDTQYF. DNA of the CDR3: TGTGCCAGCAGCCCTACTAGCGGGAGTTATGATACGCAGTATTTT.

V gene TRBV11-2 combines with J gene TRBJ2-2; no clear D. The CDR3 has 16 residues. From germline, CDR1 is SGHAT and CDR2 FQNNGV. V gave up 1 base and J gave up 4 bases, with 13 bases separating them. CDR3 nucleotides: TGTGCCAGCAGCTTAGGCCCCGCTAGGAGCACCGGGGAGCTGTTTTTT. Its protein is CASSLGPARSTGELFF.

This chain links TRBV5-1 with TRBJ1-6; no clear D gene. Trimming took 3 bases from V and 2 from J, leaving 15 bases between them. Germline V gene lookup returns CDR1 SGHRS and CDR2 YFSETQ. CDR3 length: 17 amino acids. DNA of the CDR3: TGCGCCAGCAGCTCGGGGTCGAGGGCGGCCTATAATTCACCCCTCCACTTT. It encodes CASSSGSRAAYNSPLHF.

This chain links TRBV29-1 with TRBJ2-7; D remains unclear. The germline V and J ends were trimmed by 6 bases and 0 bases, with 9 bases remaining between them. The CDR3 sequence is 12 residues long. The germline V gene encodes CDR1 SQVTM and CDR2 ANQGSEA. The CDR3 nucleotides read TGCAGCGTACAAGCCGTCTCCTACGAGCAGTACTTC. This codes for CSVQAVSYEQYF.

The chain has TRBV6-6 and TRBJ2-7, with no clear D. CDR3 length: 13 residues. CDR1 MNHNY and CDR2 SVGAGI come from the germline V gene (reference sequence). V lost 2 bases and J 2 bases, leaving 7 bases between the germline ends. The CDR3 protein is CASSYIGPYEQYF. The DNA for the CDR3 is TGTGCCAGCAGTTACATCGGGCCCTACGAGCAGTACTTC.